This TCR beta chain derives from a study of CD8+CD57+ T cells in acquired aplastic anemia (dated by TCRdb to about 2018). About the full investigation: On average, sorted CD4+ and CD8+ cells yielded approximately 3 ug of extracted DNA, with a range of 0.2 to 27.4 ug. Mean read counts for healthy donor samples were approximately 10 million for CD4+ cells and around 11 million for CD8+ cells.

Comment on this clonotype: The specificity of this receptor is unknown. Base qualities are not recorded, but no much larger clone differs from it by a single base.

TCR repertoires of sorted CD4+ and CD8+ blood T cells from severe aplastic anemia patients and healthy subjects were deep-sequenced in the study. Ficoll-Paque density gradient centrifugation was used to isolate peripheral blood mononuclear cells. Before DNA was extracted, CD4+ and CD8+ T cells were sorted using either FACS or magnetic beads. Genomic DNA was used as template for profiling of TCR beta VDJ combinations and CDR3 sequences. An Illumina HiSeq 2000 was used for TCR repertoire sequencing. Concerning the study's data processing: Repertoires were assessed using TRBV/TRBJ rearrangement plots, CDR3 size and DJ length profiles, and Simpson's diversity index. The immunodominant clone was defined as the most abundant DNA sequence in deep sequencing data. CDR3 amino acid sequences were screened for sharing across subjects and were compared with published repertoires and the VDJdb database. TCRdb trimmed public reads at Q25 via fastp, called clones via MiXCR and kept in-frame beta chains. Identical CDR3 proteins give one entry, which carries the most common genes and DNA. The V and J calls here are based on TCRdb, not the publication. This sample has approximately 200,000 distinct CDR3 sequences in its table, and around 50% of those were observed once. About 15% of the sample lies in the top ten.

Points the paper makes about the study in general: Between patients and healthy controls, no significant difference in CD8+ Simpson's diversity was found (P=0.060). Although roughly 29 CD8+ CDR3 sequences were shared by patients and controls, these sequences appeared highly expressed in patients and within the immunodominant clones of patients.

V was cut back by 3 bases and J by 2 bases, leaving a gap of 17 bases between them. Taken from the germline V gene (reference sequence), the CDR1 and CDR2 loops are SEHNR and FQNEAQ. Reading from cysteine to phenylalanine, the CDR3 counts 18 amino acids. Just CDR3 DNA is preserved here, 54 bases in frame from base 1. Recombination linked TRBV7-9 to TRBJ1-6; the D region possibly corresponds to TRBD1 (5 bases align). The sequence derives from a human donor in good health, serving as a control. The source material was sorted CD4+, CD8+, or CD8+CD57+ T cells (not recorded which) from PBMCs. The CDR3 region: CASSFQGHGQTYNSPLHF. In nucleotides, the sequence is TGTGCCAGCAGCTTTCAGGGCCATGGGCAGACCTATAATTCACCCCTCCACTTT. The variable domain in full, with residues beyond the CDR3 obtained from the reference TRBV7-9 and TRBJ1-6 genes, is DTGVSQNPRHKITKRGQNVTFRCDPISEHNRLYWYRQTLGQGPEFLTYFQNEAQLEKSRLLSDRFSAERPKGSFSTLEIQRTEQGDSAMYLCASSFQGHGQTYNSPLHFGNGTRLTVT.